The TCR beta chain described here comes from a study of OX40 agonist ivuxolimab in advanced cancers. Germline V lookup: CDR1 MGHRA, CDR2 YSYEKL. Trimming left V 0 bases short and J 6 bases short, with 15 bases between. The CDR3 covers 15 residues. Profiling relied on immunoSEQ multiplex PCR, and the TCRdb table lists in-frame clones only, not all of them. The sample contains about 52,000 clones, 86% of which appear only once. The V call is TRBV4-1, the J call TRBJ2-7; the D gene is possibly TRBD2 (6 bases). Specimen: CD4+ or CD8+ T cells sorted from blood, collected in a trial of the OX40 agonist ivuxolimab. This clonotype originated in an adult with an advanced solid tumor such as melanoma, head and neck, liver or kidney cancer. CDR3 sequence: CASSQDWDFWREQYF. The CDR3 DNA follows: TGCGCCAGCAGCCAAGATTGGGACTTCTGGCGCGAGCAGTACTTC.